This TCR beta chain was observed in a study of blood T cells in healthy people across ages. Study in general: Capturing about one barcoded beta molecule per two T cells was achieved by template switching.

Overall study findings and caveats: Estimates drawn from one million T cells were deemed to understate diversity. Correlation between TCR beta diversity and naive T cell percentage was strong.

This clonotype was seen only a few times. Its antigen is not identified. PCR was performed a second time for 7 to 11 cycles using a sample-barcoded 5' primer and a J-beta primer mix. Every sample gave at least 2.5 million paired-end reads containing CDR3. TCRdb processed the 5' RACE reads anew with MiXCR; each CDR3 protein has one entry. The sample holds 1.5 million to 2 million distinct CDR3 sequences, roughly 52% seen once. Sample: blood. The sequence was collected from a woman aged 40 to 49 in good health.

In DNA form, the CDR3 reads TGCGCCAGCAGCTTGGGGACAGGGATAACCTACGAGCAGTACTTC. It translates to CASSLGTGITYEQYF. The chain uses TRBV5-1 and TRBJ2-7; 8 positions agree with TRBD1. The CDR3 totals 15 residues. Germline V lookup: CDR1 SGHRS, CDR2 YFSETQ. The V gene end was trimmed by 0 bases and the J gene end by 2 bases; junction bases not matched to a gene: 4.